The 16 T cell receptor beta chains presented below share a single source sample, sequenced in a study of T cells in Graves' hyperthyroidism and ophthalmopathy. Authors of the study amplified TCR beta CDR3 regions from RNA transcripts. TCR CDR3 underwent first-round RT-PCR with the HTBI primer set. TCRdb re-analysed the multiplex PCR reads in MiXCR, keeping a single row per CDR3 protein. The data contain about 560,000 distinct CDR3 sequences, 14% of them singletons. What was sequenced was blood. These TCRs come from a woman aged 40 to 50 with Graves' hyperthyroidism.

Of note for this clonotype: This may be a read error: a much more frequent sequence differs by one nucleotide. The chain recombines TRBV6-1 with TRBJ1-5; 9 bases are a match to TRBD1. The germline gives CDR1 MNHNS, CDR2 SASEGT. The CDR3 length is 14 residues. Here the CDR3 DNA reads TGTTCCAGCAGGAGGACAGGGGAAGGTCAGCCCCAGCATTTT. Its protein product is CSSRRTGEGQPQHF.

This clonotype was detected ten times or more. J is TRBJ1-1 and V is TRBV20-1; 7 bases fit TRBD1. The V gene's germline CDR1 is DFQATT and CDR2 SNEGSKA (reference sequence). The CDR3 runs 12 residues. Trimming cost V 4 bases and J 2 bases; bases outside gene matches: 1. The CDR3 sequence is CSATGGNTEAFF. In nucleotides, the CDR3 is TGCAGTGCTACAGGGGGAAACACTGAAGCTTTCTTT.

In its sample, this clonotype was seen a few times. This rearrangement joins TRBV27 to TRBJ2-3; the D gene could be TRBD1 or TRBD2 (5 bases each). Germline V lookup: CDR1 MNHEY, CDR2 SMNVEV (reference sequence). Trimming took 1 base from V and 3 from J, leaving 17 bases between them. The CDR3 consists of 17 residues. The DNA for the CDR3 is TGTGCCAGCAGTTTATTCCAGGGAGTCGGTCAAACAGATACGCAGTATTTT. It is translated as CASSLFQGVGQTDTQYF.

The chain uses TRBV11-3 and TRBJ2-1; 7 bases line up with TRBD2. Trimming removed 10 bases from V and 6 bases from J; junction bases left unmatched: 6. Germline V lookup: CDR1 SGHNT, CDR2 YENEEA. The CDR3 loop spans 12 amino acids. Here the CDR3 DNA reads TGTGCCACCGCGGCTAGCGGCAATGAGCAGTTCTTC. This encodes CATAASGNEQFF.

In its sample, this clonotype was seen many times. The rearrangement joins TRBV3-1 to TRBJ2-7, with TRBD1 matching 9 bases. From germline, CDR1 is LGHDT and CDR2 YNNKEL (reference sequence). The CDR3 totals 15 residues. The junction had 8 bases not matched to a gene; V was cut back by 6 bases and J by 2 bases. For the CDR3, the DNA is TGTGCCAGCAGACACGAGAGACAGGGGGCCTACGAGCAGTACTTC. Its translation is CASRHERQGAYEQYF.

This clonotype was recorded at least ten times. At one end, the junction sequence differs from germline, possibly due to a read error. V and J are TRBV7-7 and TRBJ2-1; 14 bases are shared with TRBD2. CDR1 is SSHAT and CDR2 is FNYEAQ in the germline V gene (reference sequence). The CDR3 loop spans 14 amino acids. The CDR3 is CASSPGLAGEGQFF. CDR3 DNA: TGTGCTAGCAGCCCGGGACTAGCGGGAGAGGGGCAGTTCTTC.

The rearrangement links TRBV20-1 to TRBJ2-3, with 13 bases lining up with TRBD2. The ends lost 6 bases at V and 3 bases at J; junction bases unmatched: 6. The CDR3 contains 15 residues. Germline lookup yields CDR1 DFQATT and CDR2 SNEGSKA (reference sequence). The CDR3 sequence is CSAVRTSGSTDTQYF. DNA of the CDR3: TGCAGTGCGGTTAGGACTAGCGGGAGTACAGATACGCAGTATTTT.

This clonotype was observed a handful of times. The chain is built from TRBV27 and TRBJ1-4, with 7 bases identical to TRBD1. V lost 6 bases, J lost 3 bases, and 7 bases stayed unmatched. CDR1 MNHEY and CDR2 SMNVEV come from the germline V gene (reference sequence). The CDR3 is 15 amino acids. DNA for the CDR3: TGTGCCAGCAGCAACAGACAGGGATCTAATGAAAAACTGTTTTTT. It codes for CASSNRQGSNEKLFF.

The chain uses TRBV5-1 and TRBJ1-1, with 12 bases fitting TRBD1. This CDR3 has 17 residues. The trim removed 3 bases at V and 1 base at J, leaving 7 bases unmatched. Germline assignment: CDR1 SGHRS and CDR2 YFSETQ. The CDR3 nucleotides are TGCGCCAGCAGCTCGGCGGGACAGGGGGCAGGGAACACTGAAGCTTTCTTT. This sequence encodes CASSSAGQGAGNTEAFF.

In its sample, this clonotype was seen many times. The chain uses TRBV30 and TRBJ2-6, with D unresolved. The germline V and J ends were trimmed by 6 bases and 5 bases, with 8 bases remaining between them. The CDR3 totals 12 residues. Germline assignment: CDR1 GTSNPN and CDR2 SVGIG (reference sequence). CDR3 DNA: TGTGCCTGTCAACTGCGGGCCAACGTCCTGACTTTC. Translation gives CACQLRANVLTF.

Many counts were recorded for this clonotype. CDR3 sequence: CASSLTVGQSYEQYF. As DNA, the CDR3 is TGTGCCAGCAGCTTAACAGTCGGGCAGAGCTACGAGCAGTACTTC. The chain is built from TRBV7-3 and TRBJ2-7; D uncertain. Between the trimmed V and J ends, which lost 0 bases and 3 bases, there was a span of 12 bases. Germline loops: CDR1 SGHTA, CDR2 FQGTGA. This CDR3 spans 15 amino acids.

This clonotype was counted at least ten times. J is TRBJ1-2 and V is TRBV5-8, with D tentatively TRBD1 (5 bases). Between the trimmed V and J ends, which lost 0 bases and 2 bases, there was a span of 11 bases. The CDR3 covers 15 residues. Germline V CDR1 and CDR2: SGHTS, YDEGEE. For the CDR3, the DNA is TGTGCCAGCAGCTTGGGGTCCAGGGTGAACTATGGCTACACCTTC. Translation gives CASSLGSRVNYGYTF.

This clonotype came up many times. The J gene is TRBJ2-1, the V gene TRBV7-8, with 7 bases lining up with TRBD2. In germline, CDR1 is SGHVS, CDR2 FQNEAQ. CDR3 length equals 14 residues. V lost 4 bases to trimming and J lost 2 bases; unmatched junction nucleotides: 2. This CDR3 reads CASSSSGPYNEQFF. The CDR3 DNA reads TGTGCCAGCAGCTCTAGCGGACCCTACAATGAGCAGTTCTTC.

Ten or more counts support this clonotype. The rearrangement links TRBV28 to TRBJ2-1, with D possibly being TRBD2 (5 bases). Trimming stripped 3 bases from V and 0 bases from J, with 9 bases between. The CDR3 is 15 residues long. Germline V CDR1 and CDR2: MDHEN, SYDVKM. The CDR3, as DNA: TGTGCCAGCAGTTTTGGGGAGCGCTCCTACAATGAGCAGTTCTTC. Its protein is CASSFGERSYNEQFF.

This clonotype has only a few counts. This rearrangement joins TRBV11-2 to TRBJ2-3; 7 nucleotides match TRBD2. The CDR3 covers 17 residues. V was clipped by 2 bases and J by 2 bases; unmatched bases: 10. Germline V lookup: CDR1 SGHAT, CDR2 FQNNGV. For the CDR3, the DNA is TGTGCCAGCAGCTTATGGCGGGAGAGGGAGATCACAGATACGCAGTATTTT. This gives the protein CASSLWREREITDTQYF. Drawing the rest from reference TRBV11-2 and TRBJ2-3, the complete variable domain is EAGVAQSPRYKIIEKRQSVAFWCNPISGHATLYWYQQILGQGPKLLIQFQNNGVVDDSQLPKDRFSAERLKGVDSTLKIQPAKLEDSAVYLCASSLWREREITDTQYFGPGTRLTVL.

This clonotype came up many times. The gene calls are TRBV7-3 and TRBJ2-7; TRBD1 matches 8 bases. Per the germline V gene, CDR1 is SGHTA and CDR2 is FQGTGA. The CDR3 spans 15 residues. V shed 6 bases and J 0 bases; nucleotides not matched to a gene: 7. This chain's CDR3 is CASSSGGQSSYEQYF. CDR3 sequence (DNA): TGTGCCAGCAGTTCAGGGGGCCAGAGCTCCTACGAGCAGTACTTC.